The source of this T cell receptor beta chain is a study of T cell responses to AZD1222 COVID-19 vaccine. Study-level results: The study found Spike-specific TCR breadth and depth rose after two AZD1222 doses. Unmutated variant regions are reportedly targeted by nearly half of spike-specific TCRs.

V gave up 1 base and J gave up 2 bases, with 15 bases separating them. CDR1 and CDR2 (germline): LGHDT, YNNKEL (reference sequence). CDR3 length equals 16 residues. Produced via immunoSEQ multiplex PCR; TCRdb's table is partial and in-frame only. The table has about 140,000 clones, 85% to 90% seen once. In the case of this clone: Its antigen is as yet unknown.

This receptor was identified in an adult in good health. This material consisted of peripheral blood, taken on day 0 of AZD1222 vaccination. The rearrangement uses TRBV3-1 (or the pseudogene TRBV3-2) and TRBJ2-7; D ambiguous. The CDR3 nucleotides are TGTGCCAGCAGCCAAGGACCCCGGGTCCCGGCCTACGAGCAGTACTTC. Its translation: CASSQGPRVPAYEQYF.